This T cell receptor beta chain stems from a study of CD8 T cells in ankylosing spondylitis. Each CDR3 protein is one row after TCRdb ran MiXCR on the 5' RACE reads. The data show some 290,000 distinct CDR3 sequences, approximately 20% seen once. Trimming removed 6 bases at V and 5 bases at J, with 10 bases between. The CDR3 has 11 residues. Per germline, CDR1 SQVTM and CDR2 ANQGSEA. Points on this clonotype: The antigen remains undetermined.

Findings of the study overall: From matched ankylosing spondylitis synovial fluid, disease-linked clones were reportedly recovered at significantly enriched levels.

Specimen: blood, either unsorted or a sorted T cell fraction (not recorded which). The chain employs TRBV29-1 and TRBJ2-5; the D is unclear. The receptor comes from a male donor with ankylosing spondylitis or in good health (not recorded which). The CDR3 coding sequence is TGCAGCGTCTTAGCTGGGGAGACCCAGTACTTC. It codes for CSVLAGETQYF. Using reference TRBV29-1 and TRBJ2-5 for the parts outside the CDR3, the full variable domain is SAVISQKPSRDICQRGTSLTIQCQVDSQVTMMFWYRQQPGQSLTLIATANQGSEATYESGFVIDKFPISRPNLTFSTLTVSNMSPEDSSIYLCSVLAGETQYFGPGTRLLVL.